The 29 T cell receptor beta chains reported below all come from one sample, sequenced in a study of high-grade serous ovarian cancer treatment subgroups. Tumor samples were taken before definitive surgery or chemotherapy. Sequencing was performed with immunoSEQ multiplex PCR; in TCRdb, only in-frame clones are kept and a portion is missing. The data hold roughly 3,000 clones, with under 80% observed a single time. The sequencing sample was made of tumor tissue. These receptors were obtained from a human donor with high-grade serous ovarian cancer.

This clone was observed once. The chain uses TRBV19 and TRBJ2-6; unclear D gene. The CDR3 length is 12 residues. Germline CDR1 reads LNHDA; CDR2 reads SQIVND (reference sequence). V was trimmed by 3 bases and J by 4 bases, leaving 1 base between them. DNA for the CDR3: TGTGCCAGTAGTATGGGGGCCAACGTCCTGACTTTC. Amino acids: CASSMGANVLTF.

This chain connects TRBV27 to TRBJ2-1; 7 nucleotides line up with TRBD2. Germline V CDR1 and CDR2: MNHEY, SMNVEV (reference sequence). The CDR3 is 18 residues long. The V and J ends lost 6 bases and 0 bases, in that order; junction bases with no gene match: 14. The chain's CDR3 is CASRLPGLTASSYNEQFF. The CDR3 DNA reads TGTGCCAGCAGACTTCCGGGACTAACCGCTAGCTCCTACAATGAGCAGTTCTTC.

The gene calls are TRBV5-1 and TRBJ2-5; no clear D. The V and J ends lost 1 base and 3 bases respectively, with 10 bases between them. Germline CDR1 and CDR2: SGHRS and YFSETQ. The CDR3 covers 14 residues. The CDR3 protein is CASSLMGWEETQYF. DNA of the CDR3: TGCGCCAGCAGCTTGATGGGGTGGGAAGAGACCCAGTACTTC.

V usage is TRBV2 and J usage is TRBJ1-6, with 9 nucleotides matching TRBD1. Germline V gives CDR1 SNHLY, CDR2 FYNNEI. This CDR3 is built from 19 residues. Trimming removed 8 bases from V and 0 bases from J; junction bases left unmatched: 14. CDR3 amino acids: CASGKQGAIGSSYNSPLHF. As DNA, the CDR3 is TGTGCCAGCGGGAAACAGGGGGCTATAGGCAGCTCCTATAATTCACCCCTCCACTTT.

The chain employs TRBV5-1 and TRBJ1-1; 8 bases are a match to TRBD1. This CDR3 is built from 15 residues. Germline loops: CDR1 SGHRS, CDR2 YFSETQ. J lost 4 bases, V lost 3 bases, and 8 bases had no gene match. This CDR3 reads CASSYGQGLGTEAFF. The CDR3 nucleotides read TGCGCCAGCAGCTATGGACAGGGTTTGGGCACTGAAGCTTTCTTT.

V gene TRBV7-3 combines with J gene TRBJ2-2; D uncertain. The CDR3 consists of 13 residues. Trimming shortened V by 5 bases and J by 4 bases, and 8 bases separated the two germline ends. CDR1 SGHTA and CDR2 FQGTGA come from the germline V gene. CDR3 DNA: TGTGCCAGCAGCGGGCCGGGCACCGGGGAGCTGTTTTTT. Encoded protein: CASSGPGTGELFF. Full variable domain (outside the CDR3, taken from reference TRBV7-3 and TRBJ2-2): GAGVSQTPSNKVTEKGKYVELRCDPISGHTALYWYRQSLGQGPEFLIYFQGTGAADDSGLPNDRFFAVRPEGSVSTLKIQRTERGDSAVYLCASSGPGTGELFFGEGSRLTVL.

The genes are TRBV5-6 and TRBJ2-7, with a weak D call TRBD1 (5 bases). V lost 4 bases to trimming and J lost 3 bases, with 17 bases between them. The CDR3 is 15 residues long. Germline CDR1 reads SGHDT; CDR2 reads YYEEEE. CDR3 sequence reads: CASSPMRQGDYEQYF. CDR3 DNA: TGTGCCAGCAGCCCGATGAGGCAGGGCGACTACGAGCAGTACTTC.

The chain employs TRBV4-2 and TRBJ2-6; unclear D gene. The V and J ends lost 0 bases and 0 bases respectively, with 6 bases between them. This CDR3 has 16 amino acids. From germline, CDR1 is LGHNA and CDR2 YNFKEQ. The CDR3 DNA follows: TGTGCCAGCAGCCAAGATGCAGCCTCTGGGGCCAACGTCCTGACTTTC. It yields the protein CASSQDAASGANVLTF.

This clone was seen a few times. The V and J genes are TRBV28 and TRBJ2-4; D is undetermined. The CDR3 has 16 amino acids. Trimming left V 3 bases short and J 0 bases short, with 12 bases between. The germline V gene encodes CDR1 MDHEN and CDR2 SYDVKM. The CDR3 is CASSFIEDLAKNIQYF. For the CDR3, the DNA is TGTGCCAGCAGTTTTATTGAGGACCTAGCCAAAAACATTCAGTACTTC. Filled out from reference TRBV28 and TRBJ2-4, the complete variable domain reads DVKVTQSSRYLVKRTGEKVFLECVQDMDHENMFWYRQDPGLGLRLIYFSYDVKMKEKGDIPEGYSVSREKKERFSLILESASTNQTSMYLCASSFIEDLAKNIQYFGAGTRLSVL.

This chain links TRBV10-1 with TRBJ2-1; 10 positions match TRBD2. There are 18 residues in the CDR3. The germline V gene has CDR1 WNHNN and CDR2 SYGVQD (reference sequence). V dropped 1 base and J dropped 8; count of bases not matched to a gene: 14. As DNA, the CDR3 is TGCGCCAGCAGTGAGTTTGTTCCGGGACTAGCGTTTGGGGATGAGCAGTTCTTC. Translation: CASSEFVPGLAFGDEQFF.

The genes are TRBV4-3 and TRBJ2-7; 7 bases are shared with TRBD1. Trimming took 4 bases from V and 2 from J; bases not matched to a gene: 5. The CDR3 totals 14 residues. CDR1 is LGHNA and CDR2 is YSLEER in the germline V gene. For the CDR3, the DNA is TGCGCCAGCAGCCCCCAGGGACAGCCCTACGAGCAGTACTTC. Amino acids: CASSPQGQPYEQYF.

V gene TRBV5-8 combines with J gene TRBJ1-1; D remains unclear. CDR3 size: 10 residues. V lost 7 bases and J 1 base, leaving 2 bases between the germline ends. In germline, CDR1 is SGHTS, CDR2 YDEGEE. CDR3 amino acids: CASPNTEAFF. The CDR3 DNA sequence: TGTGCCAGCCCGAACACTGAAGCTTTCTTT.

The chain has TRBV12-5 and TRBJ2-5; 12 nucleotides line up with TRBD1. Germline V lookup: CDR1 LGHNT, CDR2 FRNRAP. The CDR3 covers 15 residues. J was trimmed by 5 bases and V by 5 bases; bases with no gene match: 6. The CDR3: CASGLGTGGQETQYF. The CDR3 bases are TGTGCTAGTGGTCTCGGGACAGGGGGCCAGGAGACCCAGTACTTC. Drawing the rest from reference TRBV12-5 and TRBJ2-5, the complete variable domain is DARVTQTPRHKVTEMGQEVTMRCQPILGHNTVFWYRQTMMQGLELLAYFRNRAPLDDSGMPKDRFSAEMPDATLATLKIQPSEPRDSAVYFCASGLGTGGQETQYFGPGTRLLVL.

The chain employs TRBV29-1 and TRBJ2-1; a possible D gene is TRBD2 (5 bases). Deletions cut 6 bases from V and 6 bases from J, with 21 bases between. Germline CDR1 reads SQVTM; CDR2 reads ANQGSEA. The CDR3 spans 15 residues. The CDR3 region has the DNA TGCAGCGTAAAAAGGCGGCTAGCTGGTTCCAATGAGCAGTTCTTC. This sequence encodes CSVKRRLAGSNEQFF.

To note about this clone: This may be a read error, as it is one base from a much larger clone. The CDR3 DNA reads TGTGCCAGCAGTCTTGACAGGGGCTACGAGCAGTACTTC. This codes for CASSLDRGYEQYF. The chain has TRBV2 and TRBJ2-5; TRBD1 agrees at 8 bases. The end of the DNA is better explained by TRBJ2-7, so the J call may be wrong. The CDR3 is 13 residues long. Germline V gives CDR1 SNHLY, CDR2 FYNNEI.

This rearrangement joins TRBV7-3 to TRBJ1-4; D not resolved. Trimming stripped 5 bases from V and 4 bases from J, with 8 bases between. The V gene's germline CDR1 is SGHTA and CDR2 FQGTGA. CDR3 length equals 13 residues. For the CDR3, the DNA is TGTGCCAGCAGCCGTGGAGATAATGAAAAACTGTTTTTT. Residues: CASSRGDNEKLFF.

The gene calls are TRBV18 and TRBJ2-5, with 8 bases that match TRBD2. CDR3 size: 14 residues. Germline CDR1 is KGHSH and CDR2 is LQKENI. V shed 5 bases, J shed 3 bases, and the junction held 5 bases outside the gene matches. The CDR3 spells CASSMAAGEETQYF. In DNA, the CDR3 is TGTGCCAGCTCAATGGCAGCGGGAGAAGAGACCCAGTACTTC.

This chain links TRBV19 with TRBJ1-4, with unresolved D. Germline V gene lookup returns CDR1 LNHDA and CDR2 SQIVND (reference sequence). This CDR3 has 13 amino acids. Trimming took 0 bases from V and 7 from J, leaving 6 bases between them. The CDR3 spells CASSIERREKLFF. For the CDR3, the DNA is TGTGCCAGTAGTATAGAGCGCCGTGAAAAACTGTTTTTT. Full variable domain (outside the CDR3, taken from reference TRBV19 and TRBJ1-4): DGGITQSPKYLFRKEGQNVTLSCEQNLNHDAMYWYRQDPGQGLRLIYYSQIVNDFQKGDIAEGYSVSREKKESFPLTVTSAQKNPTAFYLCASSIERREKLFFGSGTQLSVL.

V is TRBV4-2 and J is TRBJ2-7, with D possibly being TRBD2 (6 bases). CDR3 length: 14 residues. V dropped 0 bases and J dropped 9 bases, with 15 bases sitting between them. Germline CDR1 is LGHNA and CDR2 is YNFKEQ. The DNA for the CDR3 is TGTGCCAGCAGCCAAGATCGGGCTAGCGTCCGGCAGTACTTC. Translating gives CASSQDRASVRQYF.

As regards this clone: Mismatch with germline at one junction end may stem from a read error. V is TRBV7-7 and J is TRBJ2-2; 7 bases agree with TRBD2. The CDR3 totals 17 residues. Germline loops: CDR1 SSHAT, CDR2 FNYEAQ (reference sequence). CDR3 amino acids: CASSLALTSRYTGELFF. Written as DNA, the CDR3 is TGTGCTAGCAGCTTAGCCTTGACTAGCAGATACACCGGGGAGCTGTTTTTT.

The CDR3 spells CASSFQSGLVYNEQFF. The CDR3 region has the DNA TGCGCCAGCAGCTTCCAATCGGGACTAGTCTACAATGAGCAGTTCTTC. The rearrangement joins TRBV5-1 to TRBJ2-1; 8 positions match TRBD2. V lost 2 bases, J lost 3 bases, and 7 bases stayed unmatched. CDR3 length equals 16 residues. CDR1 SGHRS and CDR2 YFSETQ come from the germline V gene.

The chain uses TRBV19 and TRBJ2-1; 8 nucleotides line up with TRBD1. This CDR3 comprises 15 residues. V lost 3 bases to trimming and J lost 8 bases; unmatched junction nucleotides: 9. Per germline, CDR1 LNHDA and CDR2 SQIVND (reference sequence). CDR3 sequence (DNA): TGTGCCAGTAGTATTGGCAGGGGGCAGGTGGATGAGCAGTTCTTC. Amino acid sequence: CASSIGRGQVDEQFF.

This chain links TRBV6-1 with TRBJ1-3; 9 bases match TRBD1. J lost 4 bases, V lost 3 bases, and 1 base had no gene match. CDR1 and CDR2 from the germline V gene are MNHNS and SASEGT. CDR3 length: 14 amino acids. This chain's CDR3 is CASSEGQGGNTIYF. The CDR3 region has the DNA TGTGCCAGCAGTGAGGGACAGGGCGGAAACACCATATATTTT.

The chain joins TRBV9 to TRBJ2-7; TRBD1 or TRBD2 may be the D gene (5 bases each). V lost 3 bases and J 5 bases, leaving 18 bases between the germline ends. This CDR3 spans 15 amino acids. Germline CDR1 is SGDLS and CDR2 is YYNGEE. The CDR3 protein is CASSARDQTSDEQYF. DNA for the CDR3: TGTGCCAGCAGCGCCCGGGACCAGACTTCGGACGAGCAGTACTTC.

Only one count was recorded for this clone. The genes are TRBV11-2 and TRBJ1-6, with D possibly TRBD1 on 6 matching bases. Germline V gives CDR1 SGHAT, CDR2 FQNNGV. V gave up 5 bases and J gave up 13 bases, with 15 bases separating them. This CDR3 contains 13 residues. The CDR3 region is CASSVGRGLPLHF. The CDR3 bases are TGTGCCAGCAGCGTAGGCCGGGGGCTCCCCCTCCACTTT. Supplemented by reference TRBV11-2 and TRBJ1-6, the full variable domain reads EAGVAQSPRYKIIEKRQSVAFWCNPISGHATLYWYQQILGQGPKLLIQFQNNGVVDDSQLPKDRFSAERLKGVDSTLKIQPAKLEDSAVYLCASSVGRGLPLHFGNGTRLTVT.

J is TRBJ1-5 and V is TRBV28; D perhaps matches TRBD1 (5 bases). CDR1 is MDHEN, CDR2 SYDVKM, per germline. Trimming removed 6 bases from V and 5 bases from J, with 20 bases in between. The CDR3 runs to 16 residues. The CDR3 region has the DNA TGTGCCAGCAGCCCCGTCGGGACCGTAGATGATCAGCCCCAGCATTTT. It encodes CASSPVGTVDDQPQHF.

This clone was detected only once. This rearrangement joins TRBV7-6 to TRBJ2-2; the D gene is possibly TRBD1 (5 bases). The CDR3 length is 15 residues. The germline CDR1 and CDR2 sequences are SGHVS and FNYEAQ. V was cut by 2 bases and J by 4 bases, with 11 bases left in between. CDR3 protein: CASSLLGPGTGELFF. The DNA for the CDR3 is TGTGCCAGCAGCTTACTGGGGCCGGGCACCGGGGAGCTGTTTTTT.

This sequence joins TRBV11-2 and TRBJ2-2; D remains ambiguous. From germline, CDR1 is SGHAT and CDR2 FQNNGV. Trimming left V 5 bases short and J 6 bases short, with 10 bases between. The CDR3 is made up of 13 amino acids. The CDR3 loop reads CASSPQRAGELFF. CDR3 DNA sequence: TGTGCCAGCAGCCCTCAACGGGCCGGGGAGCTGTTTTTT.

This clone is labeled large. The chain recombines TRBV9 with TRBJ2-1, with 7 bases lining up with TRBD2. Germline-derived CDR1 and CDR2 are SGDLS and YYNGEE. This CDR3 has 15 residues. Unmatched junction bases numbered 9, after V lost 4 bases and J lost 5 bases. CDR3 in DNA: TGTGCCAGCAGCCCCGAGGTAGCGGGTCACAATGAGCAGTTCTTC. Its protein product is CASSPEVAGHNEQFF.